This is a list of T cell receptor beta chains from one sample in a study of blood T cell repertoires in COVID-19. The protocol was immunoSEQ multiplex PCR, while the TCRdb copy is restricted to in-frame clones and leaves out a portion. The table includes 180,000 or so clones, more than 65% detected once. Sequencing input: PBMCs or T cells enriched from blood (not recorded which). The receptors were sampled from a man over 45 who had recovered from COVID-19. The CDR3 runs from the conserved cysteine through the conserved F or W. A D gene is named only where the DNA matches it firmly. Only some rows state a clone size, as once, few, many or a class for expanded clones.

TRBJ2-7	TRBV20-1	TRBD1	.	TGCAGTGCTACTGAAGGGGGCGCTGGTTACGAGCAGTACTTC	CSATEGGAGYEQYF
TRBJ2-5	TRBV19	.	once	TGTGCCAGTAAATTGGGCGGAAGGAGGCGAGAGACCCAGTACTTC	CASKLGGRRRETQYF
TRBJ1-5	TRBV28	.	.	TGTGCCAGCACCGGGGGTCTAGGCAATCAGCCCCAGCATTTT	CASTGGLGNQPQHF
TRBJ2-5	TRBV3-1/TRBV3-2	.	.	TGTGCCAGCAGCCAAGCTTCCTGGCAGGACCAAGAGACCCAGTACTTC	CASSQASWQDQETQYF
TRBJ2-2	TRBV3-1/TRBV3-2	.	.	TGTGCCAGCAGCCGTAAAACGGCAGGGGCCGGGGAGCTGTTTTTT	CASSRKTAGAGELFF
TRBJ1-6	TRBV19	TRBD1	.	TGTGCCAGTAGTCCCATCCGAAGGCAGGGGGCTTCACCCCTCCACTTT	CASSPIRRQGASPLHF
TRBJ1-4	TRBV19	TRBD1	.	TGTGCCAGTAGGTCCGGGACAGGGCGTGAAAAACTGTTTTTT	CASRSGTGREKLFF
TRBJ2-7	TRBV7-9	.	few	TGTGCCAGCAGCTTAGCAGCCACCTACTACGAGCAGTACTTC	CASSLAATYYEQYF
TRBJ2-3	TRBV19	.	.	TGTGCCAGTATGAAAGCGGAGACAGATACGCAGTATTTT	CASMKAETDTQYF
TRBJ2-1	TRBV12-3/TRBV12-4	.	once	TGTGCCAGCAGACCGGACAGTGACAATGAGCAGTTCTTC	CASRPDSDNEQFF
TRBJ2-7	TRBV3-1/TRBV3-2	.	.	TGTGCCAGCAGCCAAGGACTCGGCGAGCAGTACTTC	CASSQGLGEQYF
TRBJ2-5	TRBV19	.	few	TGTGCCAGTAGTATGTCGGCCGCGGAGAAGACCCAGTACTTC	CASSMSAAEKTQYF
TRBJ2-7	TRBV5-1	TRBD2	.	TGCGCCAGCAGCTTCGGGCGGGGGAATTACGAGCAGTACTTC	CASSFGRGNYEQYF
TRBJ2-2	TRBV19	TRBD1	.	TGTGCCAGTAGTATAGGACAGGGTTCTTCCGGGGAGCTGTTTTTT	CASSIGQGSSGELFF
TRBJ1-6	TRBV14	.	.	TGTGCCAGCAGCGGGGAGGCGGGGAATTCACCCCTCCACTTT	CASSGEAGNSPLHF
TRBJ2-5	TRBV6-5	.	.	TGTGCCAGCACTAGGTTGGAGACCCAGTACTTC	CASTRLETQYF
TRBJ1-3	TRBV19	TRBD1	.	TGTGCCAGTAGAAACGACAGGGTCCCTGGAAACACCATATATTTT	CASRNDRVPGNTIYF
TRBJ1-4	TRBV7-9	.	.	TGTGCCAGCAGCTTATGGGGGCGAGGAGAAAAACTGTTTTTT	CASSLWGRGEKLFF
TRBJ2-1	TRBV20-1	TRBD2	once	TGCAGTGCTAGTCAGCGGGAGCTCCCCAATGAGCAGTTCTTC	CSASQRELPNEQFF
TRBJ1-1	TRBV18	TRBD1	.	TGTGCCAGCTCACAACAGGGGACCACTGAAGCTTTCTTT	CASSQQGTTEAFF
TRBJ1-1	TRBV12-3/TRBV12-4	.	.	TGTGCCAGCAGTTTGGGGGGTGGTACTGAAGCTTTCTTT	CASSLGGGTEAFF
TRBJ1-5	TRBV21-1	.	few	TGTGCCAGCAGGCATAGACAGAGATGTAGCAATCAGCCCCAGCATTTT	CASRHRQRCSNQPQHF
TRBJ2-7	TRBV5-1	.	.	TGCGCCAGCAGTAGGGACTCTACCTACGAGCAGTACTTC	CASSRDSTYEQYF
TRBJ2-1	TRBV19	TRBD2	.	TGTGCCAGTACCCAAGCGGGGGGGCACAATGAGCAGTTCTTC	CASTQAGGHNEQFF
TRBJ2-7	TRBV28	.	.	TGTGCCAGCAGTTCATTCGGGGGCTCCTACGAGCAGTACTTC	CASSSFGGSYEQYF
TRBJ1-2	TRBV3-1/TRBV3-2	.	.	TGTGCCAGCAGCCAAGAAACGGGGGGCTATGGCTACACCTTC	CASSQETGGYGYTF
TRBJ2-1	TRBV5-1	.	.	TGCGCCAGCAGCGCGGAGGAGAAACAGGGAGATGAGCAGTTCTTC	CASSAEEKQGDEQFF
TRBJ1-1	TRBV18	TRBD1	once	TGTGCCAGCTCACCAGGACAGGGGTCTAACACTGAAGCTTTCTTT	CASSPGQGSNTEAFF
TRBJ1-6	TRBV14	.	.	TGTGCCAGCAGCCAAGAAACACATTCACCCCTCCACTTT	CASSQETHSPLHF
TRBJ2-1	TRBV9	TRBD1	.	TGTGCCAGCAGCGTAGATGAGGGGACAGGGTGGAATGAGCAGTTCTTC	CASSVDEGTGWNEQFF
TRBJ2-7	TRBV11-2	TRBD2	.	TGTGCCAGCAGCTCGGGGACTAGCGGGAGTGTCAACGAGCAGTACTTC	CASSSGTSGSVNEQYF